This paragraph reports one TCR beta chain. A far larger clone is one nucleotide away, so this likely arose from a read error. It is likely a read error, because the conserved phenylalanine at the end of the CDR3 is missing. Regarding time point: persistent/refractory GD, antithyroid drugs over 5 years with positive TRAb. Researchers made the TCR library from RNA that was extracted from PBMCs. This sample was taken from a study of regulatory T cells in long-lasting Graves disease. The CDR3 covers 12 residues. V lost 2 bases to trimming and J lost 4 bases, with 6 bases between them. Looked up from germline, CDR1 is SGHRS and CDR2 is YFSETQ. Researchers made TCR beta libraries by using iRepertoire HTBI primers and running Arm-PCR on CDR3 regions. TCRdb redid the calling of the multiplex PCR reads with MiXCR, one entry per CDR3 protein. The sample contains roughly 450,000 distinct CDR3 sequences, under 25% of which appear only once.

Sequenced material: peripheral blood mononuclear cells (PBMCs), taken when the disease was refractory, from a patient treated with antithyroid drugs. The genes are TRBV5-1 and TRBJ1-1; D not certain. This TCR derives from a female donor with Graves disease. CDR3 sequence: CASSFEGTEAFL. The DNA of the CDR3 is TGCGCCAGCAGCTTTGAGGGCACTGAAGCTTTCCTT.